A single sample gave rise to the 14 T cell receptor beta chains below, sequenced in a study of early T cells in non-severe SARS-CoV-2 infection. Each CDR3 protein is one row after TCRdb ran MiXCR on the 5' RACE reads. Altogether about 62,000 distinct CDR3 sequences are present, more than 9% being singletons, with the ten largest covering about 1.3%. The sample consisted of whole blood. The receptors were sampled from an adult who was a healthcare worker with PCR-confirmed SARS-CoV-2 infection or an uninfected control (not recorded which).

This clonotype was recorded many times. The chain uses TRBV9 and TRBJ2-1; D may match TRBD1 or TRBD2 (6 bases each). V was cut by 0 bases and J by 5 bases, with 15 bases left in between. The CDR3 covers 16 residues. Germline V gene data show CDR1 as SGDLS and CDR2 as YYNGEE. In DNA, the CDR3 is TGTGCCAGCAGCGTAGGTTCAAGGGGGGCCAACAATGAGCAGTTCTTC. It translates to CASSVGSRGANNEQFF.

The gene calls are TRBV6-5 and TRBJ2-3, with 9 bases matching TRBD2. This CDR3 comprises 19 residues. V gave up 6 bases and J gave up 3 bases; unmatched junction bases: 19. Germline loops: CDR1 MNHEY, CDR2 SVGAGI. The CDR3 coding sequence is TGTGCCAGCAGACAACCCGGGGCGGGGGGGGCCGGAATTACAGATACGCAGTATTTT. This codes for CASRQPGAGGAGITDTQYF.

This clonotype was seen ten or more times. This chain links TRBV7-8 with TRBJ1-2; maybe TRBD1 (6 bases). This CDR3 is built from 12 residues. Per the germline V gene, CDR1 is SGHVS and CDR2 is FQNEAQ. The V end was cut by 4 bases, the J end by 7 bases, with 10 bases between. The DNA of the CDR3 is TGTGCCAGCAGCTCCGGGACATTTGGCTACACCTTC. Its protein product is CASSSGTFGYTF. Full variable domain (remainder filled in from reference TRBV7-8 and TRBJ1-2): GAGVSQSPRYKVAKRGQDVALRCDPISGHVSLFWYQQALGQGPEFLTYFQNEAQLDKSGLPSDRFFAERPEGSVSTLKIQRTQQEDSAVYLCASSSGTFGYTFGSGTRLTVV.

This clonotype turned up a few times. This rearrangement joins TRBV12-3 or TRBV12-4 to TRBJ1-1, with 8 bases identical to TRBD1. V was pared by 6 bases and J by 4 bases, with 4 bases of the junction left unmatched. CDR3 length: 13 residues. CDR3 nucleotide sequence: TGTGCCAGCAGAGGACAGGGCGGCACTGAAGCTTTCTTT. It yields the protein CASRGQGGTEAFF.

In this sample, this clonotype turned up many times. The chain recombines TRBV2 with TRBJ1-6; D call uncertain. This CDR3 contains 14 residues. V lost 4 bases and J lost 10, with 14 bases in between. Germline assignment: CDR1 SNHLY and CDR2 FYNNEI. The CDR3 loop is CASSARRLGSPLHF. The CDR3 DNA follows: TGTGCCAGCAGTGCCAGGCGGTTAGGGTCACCCCTCCACTTT.

This clonotype has more than one count but fewer than ten. This chain uses TRBV4-2 with TRBJ1-1, with TRBD1 matching over 8 bases. The CDR3 consists of 17 residues. Losses at the gene ends were 1 base for V and 1 base for J; bases not matched to a gene: 8. Germline CDR1 reads LGHNA; CDR2 reads YNFKEQ. The CDR3 nucleotides read TGTGCCAGCAGCCAAGGAGGGCCGGACAGGGAGAACACTGAAGCTTTCTTT. Translating it yields CASSQGGPDRENTEAFF.

At least ten counts were recorded for this clonotype. This rearrangement joins TRBV7-8 to TRBJ1-5, with 9 bases matching TRBD1. This CDR3 is built from 17 residues. CDR1 SGHVS and CDR2 FQNEAQ come from the germline V gene. With 5 bases clipped from V and 0 bases from J, the junction kept 8 bases outside the gene matches. CDR3 nucleotide sequence: TGTGCCAGCAGCCAATGGACAGGGGTTGATAGCAATCAGCCCCAGCATTTT. This encodes CASSQWTGVDSNQPQHF.

This clonotype was seen ten or more times. The rearrangement uses TRBV30 and TRBJ2-1, with D tentatively TRBD1 (6 bases). V lost 1 base, J lost 3 bases, and 10 bases lay in between. The CDR3 runs 14 residues. In germline, CDR1 is GTSNPN, CDR2 SVGIG (reference sequence). This CDR3 is CAWSEDSLYNEQFF. The CDR3 nucleotides are TGTGCCTGGAGTGAGGACAGCCTCTACAATGAGCAGTTCTTC.

The chain couples TRBV20-1 to TRBJ2-5; D is ambiguous. CDR1 and CDR2 (germline): DFQATT, SNEGSKA (reference sequence). The CDR3 runs to 13 residues. V lost 0 bases to trimming and J lost 5 bases, with 10 bases between them. CDR3 nucleotide sequence: TGCAGTGCTAGAGATGTAGGGCGGGAGACCCAGTACTTC. Amino acids: CSARDVGRETQYF.

Many counts were recorded for this clonotype. This chain joins TRBV25-1 and TRBJ2-1; D might be TRBD2 (5 bases). V was clipped by 6 bases and J by 6 bases, with 15 bases between them. Germline V CDR1 and CDR2: MGHDK, SYGVNS. The CDR3 consists of 14 residues. DNA of the CDR3: TGTGCCAGCAGCCTCCCCGGACTCGCCAATGAGCAGTTCTTC. Amino acid sequence: CASSLPGLANEQFF.

Ten or more counts support this clonotype. The CDR3 region is CASSPLGDGSGYTF. The CDR3 nucleotides are TGTGCCAGCAGCCCCTTGGGGGATGGTAGTGGCTACACCTTC. The rearrangement joins TRBV3-1 to TRBJ1-2, with a weak D call TRBD1 (5 bases). Trimming took 4 bases from V and 7 from J, leaving 16 bases between them. The CDR3 length is 14 residues. CDR1 and CDR2 (germline): LGHDT, YNNKEL (reference sequence).

The rearrangement links TRBV24-1 to TRBJ1-2; TRBD1 matches at 12 bases. This CDR3 comprises 13 residues. Germline CDR1 KGHDR, CDR2 SFDVKD. J lost 6 bases, V lost 7 bases, and 2 bases had no gene match. DNA of the CDR3: TGTGCCACCAGGGGACAGGGGGCGAATGGCTACACCTTC. Residues: CATRGQGANGYTF.

The sample holds many counts of this clonotype. The chain uses TRBV7-2 and TRBJ2-5; D not certain. The CDR3 is made up of 12 amino acids. Trimming removed 8 bases from V and 0 bases from J, with 7 bases in between. Germline CDR1 reads SGHTA; CDR2 reads FQGNSA. The CDR3 DNA follows: TGTGCCAGCGCCCCATACCAAGAGACCCAGTACTTC. This encodes CASAPYQETQYF. The full variable domain, in which reference TRBV7-2 and TRBJ2-5 provide the parts outside the CDR3, is GAGVSQSPSNKVTEKGKDVELRCDPISGHTALYWYRQSLGQGLEFLIYFQGNSAPDKSGLPSDRFSAERTGGSVSTLTIQRTQQEDSAVYLCASAPYQETQYFGPGTRLLVL.

A few counts support this clonotype. This chain joins TRBV9 and TRBJ2-6, with D maybe TRBD1 (6 bases). V was clipped by 4 bases and J by 11 bases, with 13 bases between them. There are 13 residues in the CDR3. Germline CDR1 SGDLS, CDR2 YYNGEE. CDR3 nucleotides: TGTGCCAGCAGCCAGACAGGCCCTGACGTCCTGACTTTC. It specifies CASSQTGPDVLTF.